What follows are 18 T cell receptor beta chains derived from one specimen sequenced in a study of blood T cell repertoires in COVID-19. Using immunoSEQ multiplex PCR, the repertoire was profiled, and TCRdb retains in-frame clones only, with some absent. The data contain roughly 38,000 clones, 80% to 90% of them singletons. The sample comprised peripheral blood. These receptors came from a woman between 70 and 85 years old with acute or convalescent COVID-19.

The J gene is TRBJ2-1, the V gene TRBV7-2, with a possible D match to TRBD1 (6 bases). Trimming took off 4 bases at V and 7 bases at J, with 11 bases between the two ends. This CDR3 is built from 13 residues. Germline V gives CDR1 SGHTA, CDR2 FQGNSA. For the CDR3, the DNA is TGTGCCAGCAGCTGGGACACCCGGAATGAGCAGTTCTTC. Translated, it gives CASSWDTRNEQFF. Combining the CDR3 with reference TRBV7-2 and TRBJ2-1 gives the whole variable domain GAGVSQSPSNKVTEKGKDVELRCDPISGHTALYWYRQSLGQGLEFLIYFQGNSAPDKSGLPSDRFSAERTGGSVSTLTIQRTQQEDSAVYLCASSWDTRNEQFFGPGTRLTVL.

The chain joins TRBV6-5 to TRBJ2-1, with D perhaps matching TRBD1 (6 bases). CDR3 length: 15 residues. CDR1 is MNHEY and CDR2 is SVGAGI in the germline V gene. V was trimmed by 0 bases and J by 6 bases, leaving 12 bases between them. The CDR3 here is CASSYSTPRGNEQFF. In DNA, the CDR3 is TGTGCCAGCAGTTACTCGACTCCCAGGGGCAATGAGCAGTTCTTC.

The chain's CDR3 is CASSSWPAYEQYV. DNA for the CDR3: TGTGCCAGCAGCTCCTGGCCAGCCTACGAGCAGTACGTC. This chain links TRBV11-3 with TRBJ2-7, with D unresolved. In germline, CDR1 is SGHNT, CDR2 YENEEA. V lost 4 bases and J 2 bases, leaving 9 bases between the germline ends. This CDR3 spans 13 amino acids.

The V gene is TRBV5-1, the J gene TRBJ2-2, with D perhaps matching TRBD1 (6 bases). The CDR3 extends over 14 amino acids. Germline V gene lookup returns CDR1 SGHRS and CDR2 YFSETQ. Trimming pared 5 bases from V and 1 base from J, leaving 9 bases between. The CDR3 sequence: CASRRTENTGELFF. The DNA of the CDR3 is TGCGCCAGCAGGCGGACAGAGAACACCGGGGAGCTGTTTTTT.

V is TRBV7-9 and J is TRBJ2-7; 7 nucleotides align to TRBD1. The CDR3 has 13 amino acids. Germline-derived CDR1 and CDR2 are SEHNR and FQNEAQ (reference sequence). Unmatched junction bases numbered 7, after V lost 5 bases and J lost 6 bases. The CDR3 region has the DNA TGTGCCAGCAGCAAAGAGGGGGCTCGCGAGCAGTACGTC. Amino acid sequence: CASSKEGAREQYV.

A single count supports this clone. CDR3 sequence reads: CASSQGFGGGPVVEQFF. As DNA, the CDR3 is TGCGCCAGCAGCCAGGGCTTCGGAGGAGGGCCAGTGGTTGAGCAGTTCTTC. The V call is TRBV5-1, the J call TRBJ2-1; perhaps TRBD2 as D (6 bases). This CDR3 comprises 17 residues. Trimming took off 4 bases at V and 9 bases at J, with 26 bases between the two ends. The germline V gene has CDR1 SGHRS and CDR2 YFSETQ.

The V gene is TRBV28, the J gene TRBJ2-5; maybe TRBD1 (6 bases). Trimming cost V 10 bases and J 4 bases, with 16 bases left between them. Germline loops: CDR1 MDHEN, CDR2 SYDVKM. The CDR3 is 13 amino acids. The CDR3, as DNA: TGTGCCACCCGACAGGTGGGGGTAGAGACCCAGTACTTC. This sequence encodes CATRQVGVETQYF.

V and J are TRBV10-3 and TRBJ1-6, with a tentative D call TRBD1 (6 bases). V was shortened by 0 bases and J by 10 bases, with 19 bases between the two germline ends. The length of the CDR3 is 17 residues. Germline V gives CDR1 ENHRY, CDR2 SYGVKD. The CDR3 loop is CAISESVLRQGMSPLHF. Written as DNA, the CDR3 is TGTGCCATCAGTGAGTCGGTCTTGCGTCAGGGGATGTCACCCCTCCACTTT.

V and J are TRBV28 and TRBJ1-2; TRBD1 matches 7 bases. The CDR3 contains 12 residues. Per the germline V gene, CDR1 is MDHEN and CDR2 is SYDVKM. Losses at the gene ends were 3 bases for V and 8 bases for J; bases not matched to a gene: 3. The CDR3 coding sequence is TGTGCCAGCAGTTTTGGGACAGACGGCTACACCTTC. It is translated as CASSFGTDGYTF.

The CDR3 sequence is CASSLTAQTGQETQYF. CDR3 DNA sequence: TGTGCCAGCAGCTTAACGGCCCAGACTGGGCAAGAGACCCAGTACTTC. The chain combines TRBV7-3 with TRBJ2-5, with D hard to call. Germline V gene lookup returns CDR1 SGHTA and CDR2 FQGTGA. V was clipped by 0 bases and J by 2 bases, with 13 bases between them. The CDR3 covers 16 residues. Full variable domain (outside the CDR3, taken from reference TRBV7-3 and TRBJ2-5): GAGVSQTPSNKVTEKGKYVELRCDPISGHTALYWYRQSLGQGPEFLIYFQGTGAADDSGLPNDRFFAVRPEGSVSTLKIQRTERGDSAVYLCASSLTAQTGQETQYFGPGTRLLVL.

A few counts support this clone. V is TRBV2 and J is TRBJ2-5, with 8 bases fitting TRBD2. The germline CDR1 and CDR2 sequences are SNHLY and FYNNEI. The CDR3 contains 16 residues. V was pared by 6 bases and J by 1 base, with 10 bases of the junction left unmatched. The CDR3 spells CASRASGGNLQETQYF. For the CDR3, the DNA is TGTGCCAGCAGGGCGTCGGGGGGGAACCTCCAAGAGACCCAGTACTTC.

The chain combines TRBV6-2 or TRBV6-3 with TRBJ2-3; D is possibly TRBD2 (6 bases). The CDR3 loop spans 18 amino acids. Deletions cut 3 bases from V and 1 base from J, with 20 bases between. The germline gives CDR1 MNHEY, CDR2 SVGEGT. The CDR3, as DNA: TGTGCCAGCAGTTATACCTCGTACACCGGGACTCGCACAGATACGCAGTATTTT. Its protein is CASSYTSYTGTRTDTQYF.

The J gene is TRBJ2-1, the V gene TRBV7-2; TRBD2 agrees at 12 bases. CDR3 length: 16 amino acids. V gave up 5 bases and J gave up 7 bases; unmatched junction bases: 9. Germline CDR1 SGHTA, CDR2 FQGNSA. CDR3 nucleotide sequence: TGTGCCAGCAGCATTCCTAGCGGGAGGGCCGGGAATGAGCAGTTCTTC. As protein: CASSIPSGRAGNEQFF.

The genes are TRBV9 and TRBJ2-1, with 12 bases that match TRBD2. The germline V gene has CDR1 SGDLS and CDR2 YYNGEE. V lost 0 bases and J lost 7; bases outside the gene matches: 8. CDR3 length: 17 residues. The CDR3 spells CASSVGGAGLAGNEQFF. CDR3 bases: TGTGCCAGCAGCGTAGGAGGGGCAGGACTAGCGGGAAATGAGCAGTTCTTC.

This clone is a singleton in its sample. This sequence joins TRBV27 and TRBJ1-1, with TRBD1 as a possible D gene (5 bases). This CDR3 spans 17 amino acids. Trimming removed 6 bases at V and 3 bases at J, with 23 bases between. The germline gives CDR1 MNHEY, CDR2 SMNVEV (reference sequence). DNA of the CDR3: TGTGCCAGCAGCAAAACAGGTCTAGGGGCGGGAGACACTGAAGCTTTCTTT. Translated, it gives CASSKTGLGAGDTEAFF.

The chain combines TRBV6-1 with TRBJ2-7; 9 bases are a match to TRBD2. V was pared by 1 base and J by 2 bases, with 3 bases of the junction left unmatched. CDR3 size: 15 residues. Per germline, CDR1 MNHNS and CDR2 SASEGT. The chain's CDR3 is CASSEVSGGPYEQYV. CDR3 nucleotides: TGTGCCAGCAGTGAAGTTAGCGGGGGACCCTACGAGCAGTACGTC.

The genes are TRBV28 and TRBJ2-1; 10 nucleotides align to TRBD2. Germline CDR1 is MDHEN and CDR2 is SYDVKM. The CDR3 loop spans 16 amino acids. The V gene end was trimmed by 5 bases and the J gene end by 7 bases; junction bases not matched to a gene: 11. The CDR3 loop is CASSPTSGGARNEQFF. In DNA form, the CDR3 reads TGTGCCAGCAGTCCGACCAGCGGGGGGGCCAGGAATGAGCAGTTCTTC.

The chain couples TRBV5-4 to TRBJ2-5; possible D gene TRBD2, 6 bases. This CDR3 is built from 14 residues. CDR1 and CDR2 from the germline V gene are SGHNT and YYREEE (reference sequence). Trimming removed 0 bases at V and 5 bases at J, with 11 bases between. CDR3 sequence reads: CASSLGGARETQYF. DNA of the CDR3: TGTGCCAGCAGCTTGGGCGGGGCTCGTGAGACCCAGTACTTC.